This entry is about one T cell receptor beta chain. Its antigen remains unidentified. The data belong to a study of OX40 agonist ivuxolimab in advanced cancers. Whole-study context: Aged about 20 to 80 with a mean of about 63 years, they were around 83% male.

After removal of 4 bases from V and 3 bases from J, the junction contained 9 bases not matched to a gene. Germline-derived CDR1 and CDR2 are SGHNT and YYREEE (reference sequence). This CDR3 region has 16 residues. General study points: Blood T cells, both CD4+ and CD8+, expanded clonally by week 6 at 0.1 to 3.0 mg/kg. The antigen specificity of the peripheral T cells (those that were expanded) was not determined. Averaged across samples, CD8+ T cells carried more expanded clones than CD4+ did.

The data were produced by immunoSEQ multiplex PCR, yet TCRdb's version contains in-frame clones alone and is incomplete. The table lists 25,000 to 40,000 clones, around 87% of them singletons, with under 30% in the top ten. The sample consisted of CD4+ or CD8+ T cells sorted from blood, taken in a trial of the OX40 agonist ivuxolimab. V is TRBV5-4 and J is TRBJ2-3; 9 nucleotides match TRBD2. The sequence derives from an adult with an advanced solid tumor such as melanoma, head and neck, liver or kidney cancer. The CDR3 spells CASSPTGTSRTDTQYF. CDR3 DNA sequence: TGTGCCAGCAGCCCTACCGGGACTAGCAGGACAGATACGCAGTATTTT.